These 8 T cell receptor beta chains were all obtained from the same sample, sequenced in a study of blood T cell repertoires in COVID-19. Clones were sequenced by immunoSEQ multiplex PCR, and TCRdb holds only the in-frame ones, with some missing. Of approximately 190,000 clones detected, about 88% appear once; the ten largest clones hold 6.2%. Source material: peripheral blood. These receptors were obtained from a woman in her forties who had recovered from COVID-19.

V is TRBV28 and J is TRBJ2-7; 7 bases fit TRBD1. This CDR3 comprises 14 residues. The germline V gene has CDR1 MDHEN and CDR2 SYDVKM. CDR3 DNA: TGTGTGGCGTCTGGGACAGTAAGCTCCTACGAGCAGTACTTC. It specifies CVASGTVSSYEQYF.

This clone was recorded many times. J is TRBJ1-4 and V is TRBV28; 7 bases are shared with TRBD1. The CDR3 runs 17 residues. Germline trimming cut 6 bases from V and 0 bases from J; bases unmatched to any gene: 10. CDR1 MDHEN and CDR2 SYDVKM come from the germline V gene. The CDR3 sequence: CASSVQGRSATNEKLFF. CDR3 nucleotides: TGTGCCAGCAGCGTACAGGGGCGGAGCGCAACTAATGAAAAACTGTTTTTT.

This clone was seen a few times. This chain uses TRBV3-1 (or the pseudogene TRBV3-2) with TRBJ1-1, with a weak D call TRBD1 (6 bases). V was trimmed by 4 bases and J by 4 bases, leaving 10 bases between them. The CDR3 spans 13 residues. The germline V gene encodes CDR1 LGHDT and CDR2 YNNKEL (reference sequence). The CDR3 nucleotides read TGTGCCAGCAGCCGAACAGGGACCACTGAAGCTTTCTTT. Translating gives CASSRTGTTEAFF.

The J gene is TRBJ2-7, the V gene TRBV5-8; 7 positions agree with TRBD1. Germline V gives CDR1 SGHTS, CDR2 YDEGEE. With 0 bases clipped from V and 4 bases from J, the junction kept 7 bases outside the gene matches. CDR3 length: 15 residues. CDR3 protein: CASSLVGTGDYEQYF. The CDR3 region has the DNA TGTGCCAGCAGCTTGGTTGGTACAGGGGATTACGAGCAGTACTTC.

J is TRBJ1-3 and V is TRBV28; 9 bases map to TRBD1. Trimming at V came to 6 bases and at J to 0 bases, leaving 6 bases not matched to a gene. Germline-derived CDR1 and CDR2 are MDHEN and SYDVKM. This CDR3 spans 16 amino acids. CDR3 DNA: TGTGCCAGCAGGCGGACAGGGGATTACTCTGGAAACACCATATATTTT. Translation gives CASRRTGDYSGNTIYF.

The CDR3 DNA follows: TGTGCCAGTCGGGGGAGTGAGACCCAGTACTTC. It codes for CASRGSETQYF. This chain links TRBV6-5 with TRBJ2-5, with D maybe TRBD2 (6 bases). CDR1 and CDR2 (germline): MNHEY, SVGAGI. The length of the CDR3 is 11 residues. The V end was cut by 9 bases, the J end by 5 bases, with 10 bases between.

This chain joins TRBV9 and TRBJ1-6; TRBD1 matches 7 bases. The germline V gene encodes CDR1 SGDLS and CDR2 YYNGEE. Trimming took 0 bases from V and 6 from J; bases not matched to a gene: 9. This CDR3 contains 17 residues. This CDR3 is CASSVGQGLEVNSPLHF. DNA of the CDR3: TGTGCCAGCAGCGTAGGACAGGGATTAGAGGTTAATTCACCCCTCCACTTT. The whole variable domain, remainder taken from reference TRBV9 and TRBJ1-6, is DSGVTQTPKHLITATGQRVTLRCSPRSGDLSVYWYQQSLDQGLQFLIQYYNGEERAKGNILERFSAQQFPDLHSELNLSSLELGDSALYFCASSVGQGLEVNSPLHFGNGTRLTVT.

The chain uses TRBV30 and TRBJ2-7; D remains ambiguous. The V end was cut by 0 bases, the J end by 2 bases, with 8 bases between. There are 13 residues in the CDR3. CDR1 is GTSNPN and CDR2 is SVGIG in the germline V gene (reference sequence). CDR3 sequence reads: CAWSVPSTYEQYF. Written as DNA, the CDR3 is TGTGCCTGGAGTGTACCGAGTACCTACGAGCAGTACTTC.